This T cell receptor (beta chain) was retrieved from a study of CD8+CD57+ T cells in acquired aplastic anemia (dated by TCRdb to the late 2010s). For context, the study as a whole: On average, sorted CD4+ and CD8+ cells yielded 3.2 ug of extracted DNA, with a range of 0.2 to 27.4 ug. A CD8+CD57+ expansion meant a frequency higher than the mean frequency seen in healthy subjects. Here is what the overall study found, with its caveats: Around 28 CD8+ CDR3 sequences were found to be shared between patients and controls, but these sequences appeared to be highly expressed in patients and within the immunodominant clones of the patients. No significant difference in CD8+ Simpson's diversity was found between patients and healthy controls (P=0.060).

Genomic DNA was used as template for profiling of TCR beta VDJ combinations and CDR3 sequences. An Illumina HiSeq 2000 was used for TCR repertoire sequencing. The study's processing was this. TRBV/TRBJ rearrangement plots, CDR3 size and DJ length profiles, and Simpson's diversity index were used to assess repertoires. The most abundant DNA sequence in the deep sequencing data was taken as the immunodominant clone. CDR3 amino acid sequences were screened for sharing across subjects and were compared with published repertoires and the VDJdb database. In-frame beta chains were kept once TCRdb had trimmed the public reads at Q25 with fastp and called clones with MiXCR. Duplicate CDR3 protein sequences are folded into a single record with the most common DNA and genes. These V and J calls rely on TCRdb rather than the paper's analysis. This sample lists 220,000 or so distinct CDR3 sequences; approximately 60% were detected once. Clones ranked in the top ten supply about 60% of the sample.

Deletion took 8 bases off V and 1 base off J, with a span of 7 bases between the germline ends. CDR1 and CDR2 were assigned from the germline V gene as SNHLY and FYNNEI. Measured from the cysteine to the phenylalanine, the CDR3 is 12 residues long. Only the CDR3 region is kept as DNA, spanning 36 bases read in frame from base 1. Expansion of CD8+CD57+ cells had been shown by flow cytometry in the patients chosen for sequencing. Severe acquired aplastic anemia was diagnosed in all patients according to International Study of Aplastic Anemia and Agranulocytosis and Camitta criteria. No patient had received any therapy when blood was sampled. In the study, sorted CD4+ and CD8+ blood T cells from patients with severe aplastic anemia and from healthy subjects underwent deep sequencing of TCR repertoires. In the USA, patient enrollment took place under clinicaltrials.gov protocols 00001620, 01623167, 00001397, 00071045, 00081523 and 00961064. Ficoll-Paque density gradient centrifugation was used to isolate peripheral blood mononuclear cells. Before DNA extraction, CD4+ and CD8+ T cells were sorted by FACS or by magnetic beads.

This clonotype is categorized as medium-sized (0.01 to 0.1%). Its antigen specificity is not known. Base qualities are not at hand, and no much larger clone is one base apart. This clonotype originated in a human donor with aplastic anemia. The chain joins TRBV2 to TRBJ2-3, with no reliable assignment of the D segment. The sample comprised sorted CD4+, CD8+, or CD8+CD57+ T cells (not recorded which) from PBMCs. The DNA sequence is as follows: TGTGCCAGCGACCAGGGCACAGATACGCAGTATTTT. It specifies CASDQGTDTQYF.